This TCR beta chain was identified in a study of a mutant IDH1 vaccine in newly diagnosed glioma. For the study at large: Treated patients had a mean age of around 40 years and a roughly 62% male, 37.5% female split. Those enrolled had earlier been treated with radiotherapy, temozolomide, or both, mostly both. Points from the study as a whole: Changes in the top peripheral T cell clonotypes seemingly had no bearing on pseudoprogression.

Time point given: baseline, week 1 (first vaccination visit). Regarding treatment: pre-vaccination baseline after standard-of-care therapy. TCRdb's table, derived via immunoSEQ multiplex PCR, lists solely in-frame clones and lacks some. The sample gives under 80,000 clones, 80% to 90% of which show up once; roughly 2.6% is in the top ten. Of note for this clone: Its antigen is currently unknown.

Trimming took 8 bases from V and 2 from J; bases not matched to a gene: 6. Germline CDR1 is WSHSY and CDR2 is SAAADI. The length of the CDR3 is 13 residues. The receptor comes from a man younger than 40 with glioma. Sequencing was performed on PBMCs, taken from a glioma patient treated with radiotherapy, temozolomide or both. The chain joins TRBV10-2 to TRBJ2-7; 7 bases align to TRBD1. The CDR3 protein is CASSSQGTYEQYF. CDR3 DNA: TGCGCCAGCTCATCACAGGGGACCTACGAGCAGTACTTC.